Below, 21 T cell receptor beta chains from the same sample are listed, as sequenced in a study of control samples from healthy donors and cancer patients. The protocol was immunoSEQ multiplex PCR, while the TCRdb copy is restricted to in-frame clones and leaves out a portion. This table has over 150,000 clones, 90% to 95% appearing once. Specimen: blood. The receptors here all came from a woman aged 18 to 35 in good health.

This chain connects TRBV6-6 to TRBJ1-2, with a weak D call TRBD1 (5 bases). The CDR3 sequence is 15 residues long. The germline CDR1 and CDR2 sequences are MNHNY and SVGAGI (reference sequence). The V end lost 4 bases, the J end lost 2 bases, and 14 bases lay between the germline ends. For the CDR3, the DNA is TGTGCCAGCAGTTTGCTTACCGGGACGAACTATGGCTACACCTTC. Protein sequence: CASSLLTGTNYGYTF.

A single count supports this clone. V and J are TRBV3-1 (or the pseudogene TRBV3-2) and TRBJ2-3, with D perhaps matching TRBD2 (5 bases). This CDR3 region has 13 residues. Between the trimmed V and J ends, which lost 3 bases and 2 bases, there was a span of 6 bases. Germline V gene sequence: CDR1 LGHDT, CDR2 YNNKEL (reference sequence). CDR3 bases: TGTGCCAGCAGCCAGACTATCACAGATACGCAGTATTTT. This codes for CASSQTITDTQYF.

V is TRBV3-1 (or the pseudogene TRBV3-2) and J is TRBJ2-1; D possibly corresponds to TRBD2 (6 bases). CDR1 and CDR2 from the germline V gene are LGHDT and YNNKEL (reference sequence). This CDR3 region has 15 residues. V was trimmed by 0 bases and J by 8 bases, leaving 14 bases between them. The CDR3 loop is CASSQEGGSADEQFF. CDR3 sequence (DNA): TGTGCCAGCAGCCAAGAAGGAGGGTCGGCTGATGAGCAGTTCTTC.

CDR3 sequence (DNA): TGTGCCAGGATAAACCGGGACAGGTTCATGGGGGCTTTCTTT. This codes for CARINRDRFMGAFF. The J gene is TRBJ1-1, the V gene TRBV19; 8 bases map to TRBD1. Germline CDR1 reads LNHDA; CDR2 reads SQIVND (reference sequence). V shed 9 bases and J 11 bases; nucleotides not matched to a gene: 17. The CDR3 runs to 14 residues.

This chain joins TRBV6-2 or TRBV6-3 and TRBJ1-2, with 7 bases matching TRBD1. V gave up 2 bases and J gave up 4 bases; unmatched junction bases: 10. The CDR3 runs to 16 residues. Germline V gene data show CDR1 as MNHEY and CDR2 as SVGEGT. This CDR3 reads CASSYPPRQGSYGYTF. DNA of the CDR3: TGTGCCAGCAGTTACCCCCCGCGACAGGGTAGCTATGGCTACACCTTC.

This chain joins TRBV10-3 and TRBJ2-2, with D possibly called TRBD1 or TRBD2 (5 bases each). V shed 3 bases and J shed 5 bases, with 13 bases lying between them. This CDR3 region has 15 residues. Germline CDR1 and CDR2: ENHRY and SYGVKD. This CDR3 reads CAISDGTGLTGELFF. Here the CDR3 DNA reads TGTGCCATCAGTGACGGTACAGGACTTACCGGGGAGCTGTTTTTT.

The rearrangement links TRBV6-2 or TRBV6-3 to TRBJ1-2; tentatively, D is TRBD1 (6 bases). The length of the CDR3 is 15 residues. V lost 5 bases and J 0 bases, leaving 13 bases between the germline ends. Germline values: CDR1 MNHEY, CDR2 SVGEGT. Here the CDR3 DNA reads TGTGCCAGCAGTCCCTGGGGGCGGGCTAACTATGGCTACACCTTC. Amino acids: CASSPWGRANYGYTF.

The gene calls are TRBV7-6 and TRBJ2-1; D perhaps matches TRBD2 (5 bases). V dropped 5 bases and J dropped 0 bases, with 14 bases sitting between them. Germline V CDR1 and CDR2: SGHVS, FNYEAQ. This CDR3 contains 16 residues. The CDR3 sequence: CASSPLGSLSYNEQFF. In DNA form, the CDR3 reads TGTGCCAGCAGCCCCCTAGGGAGCCTCTCCTACAATGAGCAGTTCTTC.

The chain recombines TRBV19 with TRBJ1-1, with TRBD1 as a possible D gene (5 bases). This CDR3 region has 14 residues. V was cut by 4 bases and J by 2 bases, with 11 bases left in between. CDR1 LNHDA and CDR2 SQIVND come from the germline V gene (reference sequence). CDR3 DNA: TGTGCCAGTAGTACCAAGTGGGGCAACACTGAAGCTTTCTTT. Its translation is CASSTKWGNTEAFF.

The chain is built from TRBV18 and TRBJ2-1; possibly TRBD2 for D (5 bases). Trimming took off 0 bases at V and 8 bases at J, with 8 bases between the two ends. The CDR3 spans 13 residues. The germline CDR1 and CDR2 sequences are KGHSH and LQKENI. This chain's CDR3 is CASSPPSAHEQFF. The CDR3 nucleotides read TGTGCCAGCTCACCACCTAGCGCACATGAGCAGTTCTTC.

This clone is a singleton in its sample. The CDR3 DNA reads TGTGCCAGCAGATTCCGGGACTACTACAATGAGCAGTTCTTC. It yields the protein CASRFRDYYNEQFF. The rearrangement uses TRBV5-6 and TRBJ2-1; 7 bases match TRBD2. In germline, CDR1 is SGHDT, CDR2 YYEEEE. The CDR3 has 14 residues. V lost 5 bases to trimming and J lost 3 bases; unmatched junction nucleotides: 5.

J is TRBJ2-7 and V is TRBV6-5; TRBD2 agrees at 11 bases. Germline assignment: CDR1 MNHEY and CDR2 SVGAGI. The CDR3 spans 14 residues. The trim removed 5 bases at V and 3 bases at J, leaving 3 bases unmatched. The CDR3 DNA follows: TGTGCCAGCAGTCGACTAGCGGGGCTCTACGAGCAGTACTTC. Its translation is CASSRLAGLYEQYF.

The DNA of the CDR3 is TGTGCCAGCAGCCTTGAACGTTCCGGCTTACAAGAGACCCAGTACTTC. Its translation: CASSLERSGLQETQYF. The chain combines TRBV28 with TRBJ2-5; D not certain. Germline lookup yields CDR1 MDHEN and CDR2 SYDVKM. V was trimmed by 6 bases and J by 2 bases, leaving 19 bases between them. The CDR3 loop spans 16 amino acids.

Here the CDR3 reads CASSLTGGTNEKLFF. In DNA form, the CDR3 reads TGTGCCAGCAGCTTGACAGGGGGCACTAATGAAAAACTGTTTTTT. This chain uses TRBV7-2 with TRBJ1-4; 10 nucleotides agree with TRBD1. Trimming at V came to 3 bases and at J to 2 bases, leaving 0 bases not matched to a gene. Per the germline V gene, CDR1 is SGHTA and CDR2 is FQGNSA. CDR3 size: 15 residues.

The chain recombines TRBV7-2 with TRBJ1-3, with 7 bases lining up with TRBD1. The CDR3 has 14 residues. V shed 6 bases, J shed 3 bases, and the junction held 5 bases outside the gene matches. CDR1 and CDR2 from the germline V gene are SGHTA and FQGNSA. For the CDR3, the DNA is TGTGCCAGCAGAGCCGGGACAGATGGAAACACCATATATTTT. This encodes CASRAGTDGNTIYF.

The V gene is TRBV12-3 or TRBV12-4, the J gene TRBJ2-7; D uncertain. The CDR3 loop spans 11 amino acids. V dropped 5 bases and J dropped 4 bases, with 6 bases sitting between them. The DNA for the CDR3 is TGTGCCAGCAGTGCGTCGTACGAGCAGTACTTC. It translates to CASSASYEQYF.

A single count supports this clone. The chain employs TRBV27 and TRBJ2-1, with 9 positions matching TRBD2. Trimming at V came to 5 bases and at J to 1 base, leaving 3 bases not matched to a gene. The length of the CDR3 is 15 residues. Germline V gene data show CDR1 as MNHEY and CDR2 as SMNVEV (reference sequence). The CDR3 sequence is CASSTGLASYNEQFF. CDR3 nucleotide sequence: TGTGCCAGCAGTACGGGACTAGCTTCCTACAATGAGCAGTTCTTC.

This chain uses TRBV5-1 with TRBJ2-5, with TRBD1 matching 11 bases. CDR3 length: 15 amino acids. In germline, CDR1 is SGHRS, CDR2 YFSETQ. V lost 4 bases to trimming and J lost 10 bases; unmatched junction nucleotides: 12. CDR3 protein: CASSRDRDRGNNQYF. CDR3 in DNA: TGCGCCAGCAGCCGGGACCGGGACAGGGGGAATAACCAGTACTTC.

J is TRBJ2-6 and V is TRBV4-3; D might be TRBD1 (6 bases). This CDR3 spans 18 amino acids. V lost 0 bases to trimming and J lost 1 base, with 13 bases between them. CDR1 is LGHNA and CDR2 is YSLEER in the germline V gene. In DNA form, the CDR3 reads TGCGCCAGCAGCCAAGACAAGGACAGACTATCTGGGGCCAACGTCCTGACTTTC. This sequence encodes CASSQDKDRLSGANVLTF.

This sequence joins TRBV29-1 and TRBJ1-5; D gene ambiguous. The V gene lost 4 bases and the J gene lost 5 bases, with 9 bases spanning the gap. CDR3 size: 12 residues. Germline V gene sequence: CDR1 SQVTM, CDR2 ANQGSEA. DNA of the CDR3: TGCAGCGTTGTGGTACCCGATCAGCCCCAGCATTTT. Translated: CSVVVPDQPQHF.

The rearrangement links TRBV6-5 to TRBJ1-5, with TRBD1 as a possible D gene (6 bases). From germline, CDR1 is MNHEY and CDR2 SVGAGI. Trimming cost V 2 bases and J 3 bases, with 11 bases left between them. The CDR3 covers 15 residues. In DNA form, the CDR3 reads TGTGCCAGCAGTTACCGGGGGCAAAACAATCAGCCCCAGCATTTT. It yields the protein CASSYRGQNNQPQHF.